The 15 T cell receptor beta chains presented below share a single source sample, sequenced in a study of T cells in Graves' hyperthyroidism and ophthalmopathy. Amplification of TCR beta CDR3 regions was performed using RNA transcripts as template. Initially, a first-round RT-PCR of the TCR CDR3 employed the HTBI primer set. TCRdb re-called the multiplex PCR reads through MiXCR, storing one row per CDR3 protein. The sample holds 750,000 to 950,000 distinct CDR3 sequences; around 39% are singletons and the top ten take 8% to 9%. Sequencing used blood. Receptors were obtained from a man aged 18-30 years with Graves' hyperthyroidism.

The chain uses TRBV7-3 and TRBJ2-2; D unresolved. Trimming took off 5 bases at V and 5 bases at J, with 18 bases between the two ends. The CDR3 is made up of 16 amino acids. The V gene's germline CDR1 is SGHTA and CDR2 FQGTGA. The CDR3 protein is CASSQSSYERTGELFF. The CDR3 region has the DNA TGTGCCAGCAGCCAGTCTTCCTATGAACGGACCGGGGAGCTGTTTTTT.

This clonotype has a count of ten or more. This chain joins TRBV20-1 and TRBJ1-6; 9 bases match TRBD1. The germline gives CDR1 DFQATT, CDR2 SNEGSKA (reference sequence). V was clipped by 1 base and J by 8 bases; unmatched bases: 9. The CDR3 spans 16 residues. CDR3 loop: CSARGLDRGDDSPLHF. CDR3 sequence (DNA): TGCAGTGCTAGAGGACTTGACAGGGGGGATGATTCACCCCTCCACTTT.

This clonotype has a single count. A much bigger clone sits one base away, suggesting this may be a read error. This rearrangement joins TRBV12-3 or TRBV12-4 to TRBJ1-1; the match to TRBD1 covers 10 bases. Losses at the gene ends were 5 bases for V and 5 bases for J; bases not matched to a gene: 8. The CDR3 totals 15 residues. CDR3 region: CASSGRQGAQTEAFF. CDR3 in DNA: TGTGCCAGCAGTGGCCGACAGGGGGCGCAGACTGAAGCTTTCTTT.

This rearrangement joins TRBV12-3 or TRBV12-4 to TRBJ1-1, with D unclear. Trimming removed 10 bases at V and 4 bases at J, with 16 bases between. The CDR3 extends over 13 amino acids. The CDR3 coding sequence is TGTGCCACCTCTTCGGGATCGAGCACTGAAGCTTTCTTT. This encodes CATSSGSSTEAFF.

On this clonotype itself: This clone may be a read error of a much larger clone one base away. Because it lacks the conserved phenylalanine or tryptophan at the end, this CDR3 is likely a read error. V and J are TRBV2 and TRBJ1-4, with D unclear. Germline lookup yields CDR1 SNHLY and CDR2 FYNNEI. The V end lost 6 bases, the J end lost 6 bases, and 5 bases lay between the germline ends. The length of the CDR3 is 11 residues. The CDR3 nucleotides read TGTGCCAGCAGGGGAGATGAAAAACTGTTTTTG. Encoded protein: CASRGDEKLFL.

CDR3 amino acids: CASSTAVGGTSYEQYF. As DNA, the CDR3 is TGTGCCAGCAGTACCGCCGTAGGGGGGACGTCCTACGAGCAGTACTTC. The V gene is TRBV11-1, the J gene TRBJ2-7, with D perhaps TRBD1 or TRBD2 (6 bases each). V lost 6 bases and J 1 base, leaving 19 bases between the germline ends. The germline gives CDR1 SGHAT, CDR2 FQDESV (reference sequence). The CDR3 loop spans 16 amino acids.

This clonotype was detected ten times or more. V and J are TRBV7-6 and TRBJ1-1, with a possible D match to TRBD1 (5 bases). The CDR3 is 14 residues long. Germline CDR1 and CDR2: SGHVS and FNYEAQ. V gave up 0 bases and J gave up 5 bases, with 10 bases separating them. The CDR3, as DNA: TGTGCCAGCAGCTTAGCGTCGGGGGGAACTGAAGCTTTCTTT. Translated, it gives CASSLASGGTEAFF.

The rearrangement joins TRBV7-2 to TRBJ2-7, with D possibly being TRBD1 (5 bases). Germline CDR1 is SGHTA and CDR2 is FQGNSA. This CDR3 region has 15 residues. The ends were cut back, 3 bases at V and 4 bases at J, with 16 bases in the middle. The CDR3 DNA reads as TGTGCCAGCAGCTTTGTGGGCAGGGCAAAATACGAGCAGTACTTC. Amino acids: CASSFVGRAKYEQYF.

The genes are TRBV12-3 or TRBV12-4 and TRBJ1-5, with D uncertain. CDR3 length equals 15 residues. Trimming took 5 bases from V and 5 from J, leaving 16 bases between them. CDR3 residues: CASSPARMYHQPQHF. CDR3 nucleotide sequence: TGTGCCAGCAGTCCAGCGAGGATGTACCATCAGCCCCAGCATTTT.

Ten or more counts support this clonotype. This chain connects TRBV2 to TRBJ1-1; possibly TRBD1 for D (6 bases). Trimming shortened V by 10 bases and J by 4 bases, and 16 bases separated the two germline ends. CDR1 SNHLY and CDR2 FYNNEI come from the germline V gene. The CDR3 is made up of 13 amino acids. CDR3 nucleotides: TGTGCCACCAGGGGTTTAACGGGCACTGAAGCTTTCTTT. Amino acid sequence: CATRGLTGTEAFF.

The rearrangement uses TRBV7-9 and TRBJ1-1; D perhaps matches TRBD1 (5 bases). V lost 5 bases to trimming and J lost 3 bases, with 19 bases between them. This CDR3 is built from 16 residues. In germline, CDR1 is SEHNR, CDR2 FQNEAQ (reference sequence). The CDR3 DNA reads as TGTGCCAGCAGCCCCGGGGCCGGGACGGTCTACACTGAAGCTTTCTTT. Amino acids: CASSPGAGTVYTEAFF.

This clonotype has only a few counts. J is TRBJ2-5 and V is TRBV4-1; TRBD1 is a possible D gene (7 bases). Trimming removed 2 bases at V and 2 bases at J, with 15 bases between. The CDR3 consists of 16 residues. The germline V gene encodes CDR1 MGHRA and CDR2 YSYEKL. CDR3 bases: TGCGCCAGCAGCCAACGTGGAGGGACAGTACAAGAGACCCAGTACTTC. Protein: CASSQRGGTVQETQYF.

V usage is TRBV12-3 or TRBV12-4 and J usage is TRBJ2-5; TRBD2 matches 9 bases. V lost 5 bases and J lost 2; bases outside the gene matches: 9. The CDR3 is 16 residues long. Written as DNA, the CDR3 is TGTGCCAGCAGTCTACTTGGGACTAGCAGACAAGAGACCCAGTACTTC. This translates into CASSLLGTSRQETQYF.

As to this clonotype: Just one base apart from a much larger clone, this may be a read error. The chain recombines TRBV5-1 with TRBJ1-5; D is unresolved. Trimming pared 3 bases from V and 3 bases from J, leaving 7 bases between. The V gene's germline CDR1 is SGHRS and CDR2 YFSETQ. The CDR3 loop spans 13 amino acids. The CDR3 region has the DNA TGCGCCAGCAGCTGGGAAGTCAATCAGCCCCAGCATTTT. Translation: CASSWEVNQPQHF.

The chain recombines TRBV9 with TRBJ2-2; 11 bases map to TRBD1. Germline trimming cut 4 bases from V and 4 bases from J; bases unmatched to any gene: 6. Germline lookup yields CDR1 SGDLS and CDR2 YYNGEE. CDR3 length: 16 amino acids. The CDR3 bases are TGTGCCAGCAGCTGGGGGACAGGGGGTAGCACCGGGGAGCTGTTTTTT. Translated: CASSWGTGGSTGELFF. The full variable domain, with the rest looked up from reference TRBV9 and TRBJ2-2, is DSGVTQTPKHLITATGQRVTLRCSPRSGDLSVYWYQQSLDQGLQFLIQYYNGEERAKGNILERFSAQQFPDLHSELNLSSLELGDSALYFCASSWGTGGSTGELFFGEGSRLTVL.